The 17 T cell receptor beta chains listed next were all sequenced from one sample in a study of siplizumab effects on memory and regulatory T cells. This table comes from immunoSEQ multiplex PCR, and its TCRdb copy is limited to in-frame clones, with some not included. Altogether roughly 100,000 clones are present, 85% to 95% being singletons, with the ten largest covering 0.62%. Sequencing was performed on Tregs sorted from blood. All receptors derive from a human donor in good health.

This clone showed up just once. The CDR3 sequence is CASSVGRVTGELFF. The CDR3 DNA reads as TGTGCCAGCAGCGTAGGCAGGGTCACCGGGGAGCTGTTTTTT. The chain couples TRBV9 to TRBJ2-2; D might be TRBD1 (5 bases). Germline CDR1 reads SGDLS; CDR2 reads YYNGEE. The CDR3 has 14 amino acids. Trimming shortened V by 0 bases and J by 4 bases, and 7 bases separated the two germline ends.

The V gene is TRBV9, the J gene TRBJ1-3; D is unclear. CDR1 is SGDLS, CDR2 YYNGEE, per germline. This CDR3 has 14 amino acids. Deletions cut 0 bases from V and 4 bases from J, with 8 bases between. As DNA, the CDR3 is TGTGCCAGCAGCGTAGGGGCGGGGGGAAACACCATATATTTT. Its translation: CASSVGAGGNTIYF.

The CDR3 sequence is CASSRGPNTEAFF. The CDR3 bases are TGTGCCAGTAGTAGGGGGCCGAACACTGAAGCTTTCTTT. This chain links TRBV19 with TRBJ1-1; D perhaps matches TRBD1 (6 bases). The V end was cut by 4 bases, the J end by 1 base, with 7 bases between. The CDR3 is 13 amino acids. Germline values: CDR1 LNHDA, CDR2 SQIVND (reference sequence). The full variable domain, its missing parts supplied by reference TRBV19 and TRBJ1-1, is DGGITQSPKYLFRKEGQNVTLSCEQNLNHDAMYWYRQDPGQGLRLIYYSQIVNDFQKGDIAEGYSVSREKKESFPLTVTSAQKNPTAFYLCASSRGPNTEAFFGQGTRLTVV.

This CDR3 is CASNPDSNQPQHF. DNA of the CDR3: TGTGCCAGTAACCCGGACAGCAATCAGCCCCAGCATTTT. The rearrangement links TRBV19 to TRBJ1-5; D not resolved. The CDR3 is made up of 13 amino acids. Germline CDR1 and CDR2: LNHDA and SQIVND (reference sequence). V was clipped by 7 bases and J by 1 base, with 8 bases between them.

The chain joins TRBV15 to TRBJ1-2; 7 bases agree with TRBD1. Germline V gene sequence: CDR1 LNHNV, CDR2 YYDKDF (reference sequence). V lost 4 bases to trimming and J lost 5 bases; unmatched junction nucleotides: 1. The CDR3 sequence is 12 residues long. Here the CDR3 reads CATSTQGYGYTF. In DNA form, the CDR3 reads TGTGCCACCAGCACACAGGGGTATGGCTACACCTTC.

This chain links TRBV6-5 with TRBJ2-3, with D tentatively TRBD1 (5 bases). Germline V gives CDR1 MNHEY, CDR2 SVGAGI. CDR3 length equals 12 residues. V lost 7 bases and J lost 8, with 13 bases in between. The CDR3 loop is CASTDNLGTQYF. DNA of the CDR3: TGTGCCAGCACGGACAATCTCGGTACGCAGTATTTT.

This clone was seen only a few times. This rearrangement joins TRBV29-1 to TRBJ2-7, with 11 bases matching TRBD2. Germline CDR1 reads SQVTM; CDR2 reads ANQGSEA. This CDR3 spans 14 amino acids. V shed 4 bases and J 8 bases; nucleotides not matched to a gene: 10. The CDR3 protein is CSVVKGSGREKQYF. In DNA form, the CDR3 reads TGCAGCGTTGTTAAAGGTAGCGGGAGGGAGAAGCAGTACTTC.

This chain connects TRBV6-5 to TRBJ2-1; TRBD1 matches at 8 bases. The CDR3 contains 13 residues. CDR1 is MNHEY and CDR2 is SVGAGI in the germline V gene. V lost 7 bases and J lost 9; bases outside the gene matches: 8. CDR3: CASTPSGGGEQFF. The CDR3 bases are TGTGCCAGCACCCCGTCAGGGGGCGGTGAGCAGTTCTTC.

The chain carries TRBV5-1 and TRBJ2-5; D remains ambiguous. The CDR3 is 11 amino acids. V lost 4 bases to trimming and J lost 5 bases, with 6 bases between them. Germline-derived CDR1 and CDR2 are SGHRS and YFSETQ. CDR3 sequence (DNA): TGCGCCAGCAGCCCGGGTGAGACCCAGTACTTC. Translated, it gives CASSPGETQYF.

The V and J genes are TRBV19 and TRBJ2-1; D unclear. The CDR3 spans 15 residues. Trimming pared 6 bases from V and 6 bases from J, leaving 18 bases between. The germline gives CDR1 LNHDA, CDR2 SQIVND (reference sequence). CDR3 sequence (DNA): TGTGCCAGTAGGACGGGCTTAAGTTGGGGCAATGAGCAGTTCTTC. Protein sequence: CASRTGLSWGNEQFF.

The chain carries TRBV30 and TRBJ1-2, with D perhaps TRBD1 (5 bases). The CDR3 has 14 residues. CDR1 is GTSNPN, CDR2 SVGIG, per germline (reference sequence). The V and J ends lost 3 bases and 7 bases respectively, with 18 bases between them. DNA of the CDR3: TGTGCCTGGAGCCTCCAGGGAGGGTACGGTGGCTACACCTTC. This gives the protein CAWSLQGGYGGYTF.

This chain's CDR3 is CASSLNGLGYGYTF. CDR3 DNA: TGTGCCAGCAGCTTAAACGGACTGGGCTATGGCTACACCTTC. The chain uses TRBV7-9 and TRBJ1-2; D not certain. The CDR3 contains 14 residues. V gave up 2 bases and J gave up 4 bases, with 11 bases separating them. CDR1 and CDR2 from the germline V gene are SEHNR and FQNEAQ (reference sequence).

The chain has TRBV7-9 and TRBJ2-1; 11 bases align to TRBD2. V was pared by 7 bases and J by 2 bases, with 7 bases of the junction left unmatched. The CDR3 consists of 16 residues. Germline values: CDR1 SEHNR, CDR2 FQNEAQ (reference sequence). CDR3 residues: CASTPPSGRPYNEQFF. The CDR3 bases are TGTGCCAGCACCCCCCCTAGCGGGAGGCCCTACAATGAGCAGTTCTTC.

This clone is a singleton in its sample. The chain couples TRBV5-1 to TRBJ2-1; D is perhaps TRBD1 or TRBD2 (5 bases each). V lost 3 bases to trimming and J lost 9 bases, with 10 bases between them. The CDR3 runs 12 residues. Germline V gene lookup returns CDR1 SGHRS and CDR2 YFSETQ. DNA for the CDR3: TGCGCCAGCAGCTCTCCGAGGGGTGAGCAGTTCTTC. This translates into CASSSPRGEQFF.

The chain is built from TRBV2 and TRBJ1-4; D perhaps matches TRBD1 (5 bases). Trimming stripped 8 bases from V and 3 bases from J, with 19 bases between. From germline, CDR1 is SNHLY and CDR2 FYNNEI. The CDR3 is made up of 16 amino acids. CDR3 coding DNA: TGTGCCAGCGCGGACCGTCCGGAGGGACCTAATGAAAAACTGTTTTTT. This codes for CASADRPEGPNEKLFF.

This chain links TRBV6-1 with TRBJ2-7; D perhaps matches TRBD2 (5 bases). This CDR3 has 15 amino acids. The V gene lost 1 base and the J gene lost 2 bases, with 12 bases spanning the gap. Per the germline V gene, CDR1 is MNHNS and CDR2 is SASEGT. The CDR3 bases are TGTGCCAGCAGTGAAGGATTAGCGACAACCTACGAGCAGTACTTC. Translation gives CASSEGLATTYEQYF.

The chain is built from TRBV30 and TRBJ1-1; 7 bases are shared with TRBD1. Germline loops: CDR1 GTSNPN, CDR2 SVGIG (reference sequence). CDR3 length: 13 residues. Trimming removed 8 bases from V and 4 bases from J; junction bases left unmatched: 10. CDR3 amino acids: CARTGQLGTEAFF. DNA of the CDR3: TGTGCCAGGACAGGCCAATTGGGCACTGAAGCTTTCTTT. Combining the CDR3 with reference TRBV30 and TRBJ1-1 gives the whole variable domain SQTIHQWPATLVQPVGSPLSLECTVEGTSNPNLYWYRQAAGRGLQLLFYSVGIGQISSEVPQNLSASRPQDRQFILSSKKLLLSDSGFYLCARTGQLGTEAFFGQGTRLTVV.